Here is one T cell receptor beta chain with its context. The CDR3 has 11 amino acids. The germline CDR1 and CDR2 sequences are SQVTM and ANQGSEA. The ends were cut back, 4 bases at V and 4 bases at J, with 8 bases in the middle. Method: immunoSEQ multiplex PCR; TCRdb's copy keeps in-frame clones and lacks some. The table has around 57,000 clones, roughly 94% seen once. The record originates from a study of technical replicates of blood from four donors. The sample consisted of T cells isolated from PBMCs. This sequence originates from a human donor in good health. The V call is TRBV29-1, the J call TRBJ2-7, with no clear D. As DNA, the CDR3 is TGCAGCGTTGGGCTGGAGTACGAGCAGTACTTC. Translated, it gives CSVGLEYEQYF.